These 29 T cell receptor beta chains were all obtained from the same sample, sequenced in a study of shared clonotypes between healthy human individuals. Some clones are missing from TCRdb's copy, which holds only in-frame ones; the method was immunoSEQ multiplex PCR. The sample lists about 680,000 clones; around 67% were seen once. The specimen sequenced was memory CD4+ T cells sorted from blood. Documented subset: CD45RA-negative fraction. All receptors derive from a woman aged 25 to 39 in good health.

As regards this clone: Its ends do not fully match the called genes, so a read error is possible. This rearrangement joins TRBV28 to TRBJ1-2; D gene unclear. Germline V gene lookup returns CDR1 MDHEN and CDR2 SYDVKM. The length of the CDR3 is 13 residues. The CDR3 nucleotides are TGTGCCAGCAGTTTATCAACACATTTCCGAGGACCCTTC. Translation gives CASSLSTHFRGPF.

A note on this clone: This may be a read error, as it is one base from a much larger clone. The chain carries TRBV6-5 and TRBJ2-5; 9 nucleotides line up with TRBD2. There are 15 residues in the CDR3. The germline V gene has CDR1 MNHEY and CDR2 SVGAGI. V gave up 4 bases and J gave up 9 bases; unmatched junction bases: 12. In DNA form, the CDR3 reads TGTGCCAGCAGTTCCTCGACGCTAGCGGGAACGGCCCAGTACTTC. The encoded protein is CASSSSTLAGTAQYF.

Details on this clone: Other DNA sequences in the same sample also yield this CDR3. The chain joins TRBV5-1 to TRBJ2-1; 10 bases are a match to TRBD2. With V trimmed by 4 bases and J by 4 bases, 8 bases remained unmatched. The CDR3 contains 16 residues. The germline CDR1 and CDR2 sequences are SGHRS and YFSETQ. This chain's CDR3 is CASSLTTSGTYNEQFF. CDR3 nucleotide sequence: TGCGCCAGCAGCCTGACTACTAGCGGGACATACAATGAGCAGTTCTTC.

This chain links TRBV15 with TRBJ2-1; D uncertain. The V end lost 3 bases, the J end lost 0 bases, and 12 bases lay between the germline ends. The CDR3 totals 16 residues. The germline V gene encodes CDR1 LNHNV and CDR2 YYDKDF (reference sequence). The CDR3 is CATSSDSTSSYNEQFF. The CDR3 DNA follows: TGTGCCACCAGCAGTGATAGCACCTCCTCCTACAATGAGCAGTTCTTC.

The chain joins TRBV7-3 to TRBJ2-1, with D possibly matching TRBD2 (6 bases). Trimming stripped 3 bases from V and 6 bases from J, with 15 bases between. Germline CDR1 SGHTA, CDR2 FQGTGA. CDR3 size: 15 residues. CDR3 nucleotide sequence: TGTGCCAGCAGCTTCGGGATAAGCGGGTTCAATGAGCAGTTCTTC. Translation: CASSFGISGFNEQFF.

This clone was seen once. The V gene is TRBV28, the J gene TRBJ2-7, with 7 nucleotides matching TRBD2. Trimming took 8 bases from V and 4 from J; bases not matched to a gene: 14. The CDR3 is 15 residues long. The germline V gene has CDR1 MDHEN and CDR2 SYDVKM. The CDR3 spells CASPPAQASGYEQYF. The CDR3 coding sequence is TGTGCCAGCCCCCCCGCCCAGGCTAGCGGTTACGAGCAGTACTTC.

This sequence joins TRBV15 and TRBJ2-5; D might be TRBD1 (5 bases). CDR1 and CDR2 from the germline V gene are LNHNV and YYDKDF (reference sequence). The V end was cut by 0 bases, the J end by 2 bases, with 19 bases between. This CDR3 has 18 residues. The CDR3 region has the DNA TGTGCCACCAGCAGAGATCCACAATCGACAGATTATCAAGAGACCCAGTACTTC. Translation: CATSRDPQSTDYQETQYF.

The rearrangement uses TRBV7-2 and TRBJ2-2, with D unresolved. The germline gives CDR1 SGHTA, CDR2 FQGNSA. V was pared by 7 bases and J by 1 base, with 16 bases between. This CDR3 has 16 amino acids. For the CDR3, the DNA is TGTGCCAGCACCCACGGTGGCTACAAGAACACCGGGGAGCTGTTTTTT. Its translation is CASTHGGYKNTGELFF.

This clone was seen more than once but under ten times. This chain links TRBV5-8 with TRBJ2-7; unclear D gene. V was shortened by 5 bases and J by 3 bases, with 12 bases between the two germline ends. The CDR3 has 13 residues. The germline CDR1 and CDR2 sequences are SGHTS and YDEGEE. This CDR3 reads CASSIYPIYEQYF. The CDR3 DNA reads as TGTGCCAGCAGTATCTATCCCATCTACGAGCAGTACTTC.

V usage is TRBV6-5 and J usage is TRBJ1-1; D gene ambiguous. Trimming took 2 bases from V and 1 from J, leaving 14 bases between them. The CDR3 is 16 amino acids. Germline V gene sequence: CDR1 MNHEY, CDR2 SVGAGI. The chain's CDR3 is CASSYGLDNPNTEAFF. DNA for the CDR3: TGTGCCAGCAGTTACGGCCTAGACAACCCGAACACTGAAGCTTTCTTT.

This rearrangement joins TRBV4-1 to TRBJ2-4; 10 nucleotides agree with TRBD1. The V gene end was trimmed by 1 base and the J gene end by 4 bases; junction bases not matched to a gene: 1. The CDR3 loop spans 15 amino acids. Germline CDR1 and CDR2: MGHRA and YSYEKL. DNA for the CDR3: TGCGCCAGCAGCCAAGGGGGACAGGGGAAAAACATTCAGTACTTC. It specifies CASSQGGQGKNIQYF.

The chain has TRBV7-2 and TRBJ2-1; TRBD2 might be the D (6 bases). Per the germline V gene, CDR1 is SGHTA and CDR2 is FQGNSA. The CDR3 consists of 16 residues. V lost 1 base and J lost 4, with 14 bases in between. This CDR3 reads CASSLGAASVYNEQFF. CDR3 DNA sequence: TGTGCCAGCAGCTTAGGTGCGGCTAGCGTGTACAATGAGCAGTTCTTC.

This clone was counted ten times or more. This rearrangement joins TRBV30 to TRBJ2-7; 13 bases map to TRBD2. Germline loops: CDR1 GTSNPN, CDR2 SVGIG (reference sequence). Trimming at V came to 4 bases and at J to 5 bases, leaving 8 bases not matched to a gene. CDR3 length: 15 residues. In nucleotides, the CDR3 is TGTGCCTGGATCCCTGGGACTAGCGGGACCAACGAGCAGTACTTC. Its protein product is CAWIPGTSGTNEQYF. The full variable domain, rest sourced from reference TRBV30 and TRBJ2-7, is SQTIHQWPATLVQPVGSPLSLECTVEGTSNPNLYWYRQAAGRGLQLLFYSVGIGQISSEVPQNLSASRPQDRQFILSSKKLLLSDSGFYLCAWIPGTSGTNEQYFGPGTRLTVT.

The chain employs TRBV10-2 and TRBJ2-1; D perhaps matches TRBD2 (6 bases). Germline assignment: CDR1 WSHSY and CDR2 SAAADI. This CDR3 region has 15 residues. The V end was cut by 5 bases, the J end by 6 bases, with 17 bases between. This chain's CDR3 is CASSLGLRTPNEQFF. In nucleotides, the CDR3 is TGCGCCAGCAGTCTCGGACTACGGACTCCCAATGAGCAGTTCTTC.

Of note for this clone: A much larger clone lies one base from this, so it may be a read error. V and J are TRBV7-3 and TRBJ2-7, with TRBD2 identical over 9 bases. V lost 0 bases to trimming and J lost 0 bases; unmatched junction nucleotides: 0. CDR1 SGHTA and CDR2 FQGTGA come from the germline V gene. The CDR3 totals 15 residues. As DNA, the CDR3 is TGTGCCAGCAGCTTAACTAGCGGGAGCTCCTACGAGCAGTACTTC. This gives the protein CASSLTSGSSYEQYF.

Points on this clone: A clone one base away is much larger, so this may be a read error. The gene calls are TRBV4-2 and TRBJ2-4, with D unresolved. From germline, CDR1 is LGHNA and CDR2 YNFKEQ. Trimming took 0 bases from V and 6 from J, leaving 6 bases between them. This CDR3 has 13 amino acids. The CDR3 bases are TGTGCCAGCAGCCAAGATCGGGCAAACATTCAGTACTTC. The encoded protein is CASSQDRANIQYF.

V gene TRBV6-6 combines with J gene TRBJ2-1; 7 nucleotides agree with TRBD2. The CDR3 length is 15 residues. With 6 bases clipped from V and 7 bases from J, the junction kept 12 bases outside the gene matches. The germline V gene encodes CDR1 MNHNY and CDR2 SVGAGI (reference sequence). The CDR3: CASSTPGREVNEQFF. The CDR3 DNA reads as TGTGCCAGCAGCACACCGGGCCGGGAGGTTAATGAGCAGTTCTTC.

J is TRBJ2-7 and V is TRBV27; 9 bases align to TRBD1. Germline lookup yields CDR1 MNHEY and CDR2 SMNVEV (reference sequence). Germline trimming cut 0 bases from V and 4 bases from J; bases unmatched to any gene: 7. The CDR3 totals 16 residues. CDR3 sequence (DNA): TGTGCCAGCAGTTTATCGTTGACAGGGGGGATGTACGAGCAGTACTTC. This sequence encodes CASSLSLTGGMYEQYF.

CDR3 in amino acids: CASSPVAGSTGELFF. The CDR3 DNA reads as TGTGCCAGCAGCCCTGTAGCGGGATCCACCGGGGAGCTGTTTTTT. This sequence joins TRBV14 and TRBJ2-2, with 8 bases fitting TRBD2. The CDR3 totals 15 residues. Germline V gives CDR1 SGHDN, CDR2 FVKESK. V shed 4 bases, J shed 4 bases, and the junction held 5 bases outside the gene matches.

V usage is TRBV7-2 and J usage is TRBJ1-2; TRBD1 is a possible D gene (5 bases). V was shortened by 5 bases and J by 7 bases, with 17 bases between the two germline ends. The CDR3 runs to 14 residues. Germline V gives CDR1 SGHTA, CDR2 FQGNSA. CDR3 in DNA: TGTGCCAGCAGCCCAGAGGAAGGGGCGAGTGGCTACACCTTC. Its protein is CASSPEEGASGYTF.

The sample holds one count of this clone. The V gene is TRBV7-9, the J gene TRBJ1-2; D possibly corresponds to TRBD1 (5 bases). This CDR3 has 12 amino acids. The germline V gene has CDR1 SEHNR and CDR2 FQNEAQ (reference sequence). Trimming stripped 7 bases from V and 8 bases from J, with 14 bases between. CDR3 DNA: TGTGCCAGCAACCCGTCGACAGACGGCTACACCTTC. As protein: CASNPSTDGYTF.

There are many counts of this clone. The rearrangement joins TRBV29-1 to TRBJ1-1; D not resolved. CDR3 length: 13 residues. The V gene's germline CDR1 is SQVTM and CDR2 ANQGSEA. Written as DNA, the CDR3 is TGCAGTGCCTTAAGGGAGGTGAACACTGAAGCTTTCTTT. Its protein product is CSALREVNTEAFF.

The chain employs TRBV4-1 and TRBJ2-2, with 7 bases fitting TRBD1. Germline loops: CDR1 MGHRA, CDR2 YSYEKL. This CDR3 has 15 amino acids. Trimming cost V 3 bases and J 7 bases; bases outside gene matches: 8. CDR3 region: CASSHAGTDFGELFF. The CDR3 nucleotides are TGCGCCAGCAGCCACGCCGGGACAGACTTCGGGGAGCTGTTTTTT.

The chain couples TRBV7-2 to TRBJ2-7, with D perhaps matching TRBD1 or TRBD2 (5 bases each). Germline CDR1 and CDR2: SGHTA and FQGNSA. The V end lost 7 bases, the J end lost 3 bases, and 25 bases lay between the germline ends. There are 17 residues in the CDR3. CDR3 in amino acids: CASTHSINRDAVYEQYF. The CDR3 DNA reads TGTGCCAGCACCCATTCTATCAACCGGGACGCTGTCTACGAGCAGTACTTC.

In its sample, this clone was seen once. Other DNA sequences in the sample encode the same CDR3. The chain uses TRBV7-9 and TRBJ2-3, with a weak D call TRBD1 (7 bases). Germline V gene sequence: CDR1 SEHNR, CDR2 FQNEAQ (reference sequence). The CDR3 totals 13 residues. V lost 5 bases and J 4 bases, leaving 10 bases between the germline ends. CDR3 amino acids: CASSLRGADTQYF. CDR3 DNA: TGTGCCAGCAGCCTCAGGGGGGCAGATACGCAGTATTTT.

The J gene is TRBJ2-1, the V gene TRBV2; 9 nucleotides match TRBD2. The CDR3 contains 14 residues. V gave up 4 bases and J gave up 9 bases; unmatched junction bases: 7. Germline CDR1 reads SNHLY; CDR2 reads FYNNEI. The CDR3 reads CASSAGTSFLEQFF. The CDR3 bases are TGTGCCAGCAGTGCCGGGACTAGCTTCCTTGAGCAGTTCTTC. The full variable domain, its missing parts supplied by reference TRBV2 and TRBJ2-1, is EPEVTQTPSHQVTQMGQEVILRCVPISNHLYFYWYRQILGQKVEFLVSFYNNEISEKSEIFDDQFSVERPDGSNFTLKIRSTKLEDSAMYFCASSAGTSFLEQFFGPGTRLTVL.

The chain is built from TRBV5-1 and TRBJ2-7, with 7 bases fitting TRBD1. There are 14 residues in the CDR3. The V gene's germline CDR1 is SGHRS and CDR2 YFSETQ. V lost 0 bases and J lost 5; bases outside the gene matches: 5. The CDR3: CASSLGQGGDEQYF. CDR3 in DNA: TGCGCCAGCAGCTTGGGACAGGGCGGCGACGAGCAGTACTTC.

This clone appeared many times. The chain carries TRBV5-4 and TRBJ2-1, with D hard to call. V was cut by 0 bases and J by 9 bases, with 4 bases left in between. Germline CDR1 is SGHNT and CDR2 is YYREEE (reference sequence). The CDR3 length is 11 residues. This CDR3 is CASSLGVEQFF. The DNA of the CDR3 is TGTGCCAGCAGCTTGGGAGTTGAGCAGTTCTTC. The full variable domain, completed using reference TRBV5-4 and TRBJ2-1, is ETGVTQSPTHLIKTRGQQVTLRCSSQSGHNTVSWYQQALGQGPQFIFQYYREEENGRGNFPPRFSGLQFPNYSSELNVNALELDDSALYLCASSLGVEQFFGPGTRLTVL.

The rearrangement links TRBV7-6 to TRBJ1-1; maybe TRBD1 (6 bases). Trimming cost V 4 bases and J 7 bases, with 16 bases left between them. Germline CDR1 reads SGHVS; CDR2 reads FNYEAQ. The length of the CDR3 is 14 residues. Here the CDR3 DNA reads TGTGCCAGCAGCTCCTCCCAGGGACACATTGAAGCTTTCTTT. Amino acid sequence: CASSSSQGHIEAFF.